The clone carrying this TCR beta chain has just one count. The antigen is undetermined. Patients having uncontrolled infection, another autoimmune disease, pregnancy or lactation were not included. Diagnoses used clinical symptoms, serum thyroxine and TRAb, thyroid ultrasound and orbital computed tomography. The data stem from a study of T cells in Graves' hyperthyroidism and ophthalmopathy. Study-wide results and caveats: Ophthalmopathy stood apart from stable hyperthyroidism in a 13 V-J model. Blood samples included most of the expanded thyroid clonotypes exceeding 0.001.

The CDR3 has 14 residues. Trimming took 7 bases from V and 7 from J, leaving 20 bases between them. Looked up from germline, CDR1 is SEHNR and CDR2 is FQNEAQ (reference sequence). Amplification of TCR beta CDR3 regions used RNA as the template. RT-PCR in the first round (using the HTBI primer set) targeted the TCR CDR3. Via MiXCR, TCRdb re-called the multiplex PCR reads, giving one row per CDR3 protein. The data contain about 510,000 distinct CDR3 sequences, 40% to 50% of them singletons. This clonotype was obtained from an adult woman with Graves' disease, either hyperthyroidism or ophthalmopathy (not recorded which). Sequencing input: peripheral blood or thyroid tissue (not recorded which). The chain links TRBV7-9 to TRBJ2-7; D perhaps matches TRBD2 (6 bases). CDR3 DNA sequence: TGTGCCAGCACAACACGTGGGGGGTCGGGGGAGCAGTACTTC. Protein: CASTTRGGSGEQYF. The variable domain in full, with the rest retrieved from reference TRBV7-9 and TRBJ2-7, is DTGVSQNPRHKITKRGQNVTFRCDPISEHNRLYWYRQTLGQGPEFLTYFQNEAQLEKSRLLSDRFSAERPKGSFSTLEIQRTEQGDSAMYLCASTTRGGSGEQYFGPGTRLTVT.